These 22 T cell receptor beta chains came from one sample sequenced in a study of blood T cells in healthy people across ages. PCR was performed a second time for about 6 to 12 cycles using a sample-barcoded 5' primer and a J-beta primer mix. Each CDR3 protein gets one entry after TCRdb re-called the 5' RACE reads with MiXCR. Of 790,000 or so distinct CDR3 sequences detected, just over 55% appear once; the ten largest clones hold around a quarter. Input material: blood. These receptors were collected from a man aged 35 to 55 in good health.

This clonotype appeared a few times. This rearrangement joins TRBV29-1 to TRBJ2-1; D not resolved. Germline assignment: CDR1 SQVTM and CDR2 ANQGSEA. Deletions cut 4 bases from V and 3 bases from J, with 10 bases between. The CDR3 runs 13 residues. The CDR3 sequence: CSVVSENYNEQFF. The CDR3 region has the DNA TGCAGCGTTGTTTCAGAGAACTACAATGAGCAGTTCTTC.

This chain uses TRBV20-1 with TRBJ2-3; 9 nucleotides line up with TRBD2. The CDR3 covers 15 residues. J was trimmed by 9 bases and V by 2 bases; bases with no gene match: 12. Germline loops: CDR1 DFQATT, CDR2 SNEGSKA (reference sequence). The CDR3 here is CSARPPGGGATTQYF. The CDR3 DNA reads as TGCAGTGCTAGACCCCCGGGCGGGGGGGCCACGACGCAGTATTTT.

The rearrangement joins TRBV6-1 to TRBJ2-5; no reliable D call. Germline-derived CDR1 and CDR2 are MNHNS and SASEGT. CDR3 length equals 14 residues. The ends were cut back, 1 base at V and 2 bases at J, with 8 bases in the middle. CDR3 sequence reads: CASSEGGRQETQYF. The CDR3 DNA follows: TGTGCCAGCAGTGAAGGTGGCAGACAAGAGACCCAGTACTTC.

The rearrangement uses TRBV4-2 and TRBJ2-7; 10 nucleotides align to TRBD1. The germline gives CDR1 LGHNA, CDR2 YNFKEQ. After removal of 5 bases from V and 3 bases from J, the junction contained 7 bases not matched to a gene. This CDR3 spans 15 amino acids. CDR3 loop: CASSVRQGAVYEQYF. The CDR3 coding sequence is TGTGCCAGCAGCGTGCGACAGGGGGCAGTCTACGAGCAGTACTTC.

This clonotype has only a few counts. V and J are TRBV5-5 and TRBJ2-2, with D uncertain. The V and J ends lost 6 bases and 0 bases respectively, with 6 bases between them. CDR3 length equals 13 residues. Germline V lookup: CDR1 SGHKS, CDR2 YYEKEE (reference sequence). CDR3 in amino acids: CASIVPNTGELFF. The CDR3 bases are TGTGCCAGCATCGTGCCGAACACCGGGGAGCTGTTTTTT.

The J gene is TRBJ2-4, the V gene TRBV6-1, with 7 bases that match TRBD1. Trimming took 3 bases from V and 4 from J; bases not matched to a gene: 9. The CDR3 length is 16 residues. The V gene's germline CDR1 is MNHNS and CDR2 SASEGT. In DNA form, the CDR3 reads TGTGCCAGCAGTGATCAGACAGGGCGAGGAAAAAACATTCAGTACTTC. Residues: CASSDQTGRGKNIQYF.

This chain joins TRBV6-5 and TRBJ1-1, with D unresolved. Germline CDR1 MNHEY, CDR2 SVGAGI. CDR3 size: 11 residues. The V end was cut by 4 bases, the J end by 6 bases, with 6 bases between. CDR3 bases: TGTGCCAGCAGTTCAAAAGCTGAAGCTTTCTTT. It encodes CASSSKAEAFF.

The rearrangement uses TRBV6-5 and TRBJ2-3, with TRBD1 matching over 7 bases. This CDR3 region has 15 residues. Germline loops: CDR1 MNHEY, CDR2 SVGAGI. V shed 7 bases, J shed 2 bases, and the junction held 9 bases outside the gene matches. This CDR3 is CASTRSGQYTDTQYF. The CDR3 DNA is TGTGCCAGCACCCGGTCGGGACAGTACACAGATACGCAGTATTTT.

This chain connects TRBV4-3 to TRBJ1-4; D not certain. The germline CDR1 and CDR2 sequences are LGHNA and YSLEER. The CDR3 is 15 amino acids. V lost 2 bases and J lost 3, with 10 bases in between. CDR3 in amino acids: CASSQNGEANEKLFF. In nucleotides, the CDR3 is TGCGCCAGCAGCCAAAACGGGGAAGCTAATGAAAAACTGTTTTTT.

The chain is built from TRBV6-5 and TRBJ2-4; 7 bases agree with TRBD1. The J call may be faulty, since TRBJ2-7 better matches the DNA end. The CDR3 is made up of 14 amino acids. Germline V gene sequence: CDR1 MNHEY, CDR2 SVGAGI. CDR3 DNA: TGTGCCAGCAGGGAACCGGGACAGAGATACGAGCAGTACTTC. This translates into CASREPGQRYEQYF.

The table lists this clonotype with a few counts. This chain links TRBV6-6 with TRBJ2-4; perhaps TRBD1 as D (5 bases). The better agreement between TRBJ2-7 and the DNA end casts doubt on the J call. Germline values: CDR1 MNHNY, CDR2 SVGAGI (reference sequence). The CDR3 is 15 amino acids. The CDR3 DNA sequence: TGTGCCAGCAGCCAGGTAGACCTAGGGGTGTACGAGCAGTACTTC. Protein sequence: CASSQVDLGVYEQYF.

V usage is TRBV5-1 and J usage is TRBJ1-1; maybe TRBD1 (6 bases). The CDR3 extends over 16 amino acids. Germline CDR1 reads SGHRS; CDR2 reads YFSETQ. Deletions cut 4 bases from V and 0 bases from J, with 16 bases between. Here the CDR3 reads CASSQRRGGLNTEAFF. The CDR3 DNA follows: TGCGCCAGCAGCCAGCGTAGGGGGGGCTTGAACACTGAAGCTTTCTTT.

The chain combines TRBV9 with TRBJ1-6; D not resolved. The CDR3 runs 14 residues. V was pared by 0 bases and J by 7 bases, with 8 bases between. Germline V lookup: CDR1 SGDLS, CDR2 YYNGEE. CDR3 nucleotides: TGTGCCAGCAGCGTAGAGGAGAGCAATTCACCCCTCCACTTT. This gives the protein CASSVEESNSPLHF.

The chain links TRBV7-3 to TRBJ2-1, with TRBD1 identical over 11 bases. The J call is in doubt because the DNA end fits TRBJ2-7 better. The CDR3 has 14 residues. Germline V gives CDR1 SGHTA, CDR2 FQGTGA. The CDR3 protein is CASSGQGAYNEQYF. CDR3 nucleotide sequence: TGTGCCAGCAGCGGACAGGGGGCCTACAATGAGCAGTACTTC.

J is TRBJ2-7 and V is TRBV7-2; possible D gene TRBD2, 6 bases. The germline V and J ends were trimmed by 5 bases and 6 bases, with 14 bases remaining between them. The CDR3 has 13 amino acids. Germline V gene lookup returns CDR1 SGHTA and CDR2 FQGNSA. CDR3 bases: TGTGCCAGCAGCCGGGGGACGTCCCCCGAGCAGTACTTC. Translated, it gives CASSRGTSPEQYF.

This clonotype was observed a handful of times. The chain uses TRBV20-1 and TRBJ2-7; D remains unclear. Germline assignment: CDR1 DFQATT and CDR2 SNEGSKA (reference sequence). The CDR3 runs to 15 residues. Trimming pared 1 base from V and 4 bases from J, leaving 17 bases between. The CDR3 DNA is TGCAGTGCTAGAGTCCCGGGTGGGTTTGGGTACGAGCAGTACTTC. Amino acids: CSARVPGGFGYEQYF.

The V and J genes are TRBV7-9 and TRBJ2-4, with D tentatively TRBD1 (6 bases). Germline V lookup: CDR1 SEHNR, CDR2 FQNEAQ (reference sequence). This CDR3 region has 14 residues. The germline V and J ends were trimmed by 4 bases and 2 bases, with 9 bases remaining between them. CDR3 nucleotide sequence: TGTGCCAGCAGCTCCCAGGGGACCAAAAACATTCAGTACTTC. Encoded protein: CASSSQGTKNIQYF.

This rearrangement joins TRBV5-1 to TRBJ1-1; D is unresolved. The CDR3 is 14 amino acids. The V gene's germline CDR1 is SGHRS and CDR2 YFSETQ. V was trimmed by 7 bases and J by 2 bases, leaving 15 bases between them. The CDR3 protein is CASGAGVVNTEAFF. DNA for the CDR3: TGCGCCAGCGGCGCCGGGGTGGTAAACACTGAAGCTTTCTTT.

The chain combines TRBV7-3 with TRBJ2-3; perhaps TRBD2 as D (6 bases). Trimming removed 1 base from V and 5 bases from J, with 16 bases in between. The CDR3 covers 16 residues. CDR1 SGHTA and CDR2 FQGTGA come from the germline V gene. The CDR3 spells CASSLRGLPPEDTQYF. The CDR3, as DNA: TGTGCCAGCAGCTTAAGGGGACTCCCCCCAGAAGATACGCAGTATTTT. The full variable domain, completed using reference TRBV7-3 and TRBJ2-3, is GAGVSQTPSNKVTEKGKYVELRCDPISGHTALYWYRQSLGQGPEFLIYFQGTGAADDSGLPNDRFFAVRPEGSVSTLKIQRTERGDSAVYLCASSLRGLPPEDTQYFGPGTRLTVL.

The chain combines TRBV20-1 with TRBJ2-3; 10 positions match TRBD2. The germline V gene has CDR1 DFQATT and CDR2 SNEGSKA (reference sequence). After removal of 4 bases from V and 1 base from J, the junction contained 5 bases not matched to a gene. This CDR3 is 15 amino acids long. The CDR3 bases are TGCAGTGCTATTTCCGGGACTAGCGGCACAGATACGCAGTATTTT. Protein sequence: CSAISGTSGTDTQYF.

This clonotype appeared once. The V gene is TRBV5-1, the J gene TRBJ1-6, with no clear D. This CDR3 has 16 residues. Per the germline V gene, CDR1 is SGHRS and CDR2 is YFSETQ. V lost 0 bases, J lost 10 bases, and 17 bases lay in between. The CDR3, as DNA: TGCGCCAGCAGCTTGGGACCATCGAATTCGGACTCACCCCTCCACTTT. Translated, it gives CASSLGPSNSDSPLHF.

A few counts support this clonotype. The V gene is TRBV24-1, the J gene TRBJ2-5; D is ambiguous. V lost 1 base, J lost 5 bases, and 7 bases lay in between. The germline gives CDR1 KGHDR, CDR2 SFDVKD. The CDR3 covers 13 residues. The DNA for the CDR3 is TGTGCCACCAGTGATTTAGCCCCGGAGACCCAGTACTTC. This gives the protein CATSDLAPETQYF.